Listed below are T cell receptor beta chains from one sample, sequenced in a study of blood T cell repertoires in COVID-19. The assay was immunoSEQ multiplex PCR, and TCRdb's table has in-frame clones only and misses some. The table has 120,000 to 150,000 clones, about 87% seen once. Sample: peripheral blood. The receptors derive from a woman aged 50 to 65 with active or convalescent COVID-19. CDR3s include the opening cysteine and the closing phenylalanine or tryptophan. The D gene is left open where the match is weak. Clone size is not always given. Where it is, it says once, few, many or a class for expanded clones.

abundance: once; v_gene: TRBV19; j_gene: TRBJ2-1; d_gene: TRBD1; CDR3aa: CASRQNRGQQFF; CDR3nt: TGTGCCAGTAGACAGAACAGGGGCCAGCAGTTCTTC
abundance: -; v_gene: TRBV5-1; j_gene: TRBJ1-1; d_gene: -; CDR3aa: CASSLAGALELGEAFF; CDR3nt: TGCGCCAGCAGCTTGGCAGGGGCCTTGGAGTTAGGCGAAGCTTTCTTT
abundance: -; v_gene: TRBV27; j_gene: TRBJ2-3; d_gene: -; CDR3aa: CASSFMDIPDTQYF; CDR3nt: TGTGCCAGCAGTTTTATGGACATCCCAGATACGCAGTATTTT
abundance: -; v_gene: TRBV11-2; j_gene: TRBJ2-7; d_gene: -; CDR3aa: CASSGPYGEQYF; CDR3nt: TGTGCCAGCAGCGGGCCTTACGGCGAGCAGTACTTC
abundance: few; v_gene: TRBV6-2/TRBV6-3; j_gene: TRBJ2-2; d_gene: TRBD2; CDR3aa: CASSYGRDHTGELFF; CDR3nt: TGTGCCAGCAGTTACGGGAGGGATCACACCGGGGAGCTGTTTTTT
abundance: -; v_gene: TRBV29-1; j_gene: TRBJ2-3; d_gene: -; CDR3aa: CSVIDGRTDTQYF; CDR3nt: TGCAGCGTGATAGATGGGCGCACAGATACGCAGTATTTT
abundance: -; v_gene: TRBV27; j_gene: TRBJ2-1; d_gene: -; CDR3aa: CASKVLAPYNEQFF; CDR3nt: TGTGCCAGCAAAGTACTAGCCCCCTACAATGAGCAGTTCTTC
abundance: -; v_gene: TRBV5-1; j_gene: TRBJ2-5; d_gene: TRBD2; CDR3aa: CASSTGLAGGLETQYF; CDR3nt: TGCGCCAGCAGCACAGGACTAGCGGGGGGTTTAGAGACCCAGTACTTC
abundance: -; v_gene: TRBV15; j_gene: TRBJ1-6; d_gene: TRBD1; CDR3aa: CATSRARTGSPLHF; CDR3nt: TGTGCCACCAGCAGAGCCCGGACAGGTTCACCCCTCCACTTT
abundance: -; v_gene: TRBV11-2; j_gene: TRBJ2-1; d_gene: TRBD1; CDR3aa: CASSLGDRGIYNEQFF; CDR3nt: TGTGCCAGCAGCTTAGGGGACAGGGGAATCTACAATGAGCAGTTCTTC
abundance: -; v_gene: TRBV28; j_gene: TRBJ2-1; d_gene: TRBD1; CDR3aa: CASSTGTGIEQFF; CDR3nt: TGTGCCAGCAGCACCGGGACAGGGATTGAGCAGTTCTTC
abundance: -; v_gene: TRBV6-6; j_gene: TRBJ1-2; d_gene: -; CDR3aa: CASSYGPGADYGYTF; CDR3nt: TGTGCCAGCAGTTACGGTCCAGGGGCCGATTATGGCTACACCTTC
abundance: many; v_gene: TRBV7-2; j_gene: TRBJ2-1; d_gene: -; CDR3aa: CASSPETGISSYNEQFF; CDR3nt: TGTGCCAGCAGCCCCGAGACGGGAATAAGCTCCTACAATGAGCAGTTCTTC
abundance: -; v_gene: TRBV18; j_gene: TRBJ2-7; d_gene: -; CDR3aa: CASSLVSDTSYEQYF; CDR3nt: TGTGCCAGCTCACTTGTATCGGACACTTCCTACGAGCAGTACTTC
abundance: -; v_gene: TRBV7-6; j_gene: TRBJ1-1; d_gene: -; CDR3aa: CASSPYPRQSEAFF; CDR3nt: TGTGCCAGCAGCCCCTACCCTAGACAGTCTGAAGCTTTCTTT
abundance: -; v_gene: TRBV19; j_gene: TRBJ1-5; d_gene: -; CDR3aa: CASSIGGTHNQPQHF; CDR3nt: TGTGCCAGTAGTATCGGGGGTACCCACAATCAGCCCCAGCATTTT
abundance: -; v_gene: TRBV11-2; j_gene: TRBJ1-2; d_gene: -; CDR3aa: CASSLGDRGVGGYTF; CDR3nt: TGTGCCAGCAGCTTAGGGGATCGGGGAGTGGGGGGCTACACCTTC
abundance: -; v_gene: TRBV28; j_gene: TRBJ2-7; d_gene: -; CDR3aa: CASSFRGKWESYEQYF; CDR3nt: TGTGCCAGCAGTTTCCGGGGGAAGTGGGAGTCATACGAGCAGTACTTC
abundance: -; v_gene: TRBV28; j_gene: TRBJ2-1; d_gene: TRBD1; CDR3aa: CASSQRQPIDRVPVF; CDR3nt: TGTGCCAGCAGCCAGCGTCAACCAATAGACAGGGTTCCTGTCTTC
abundance: -; v_gene: TRBV19; j_gene: TRBJ2-2; d_gene: -; CDR3aa: CASIGQGNGELFF; CDR3nt: TGTGCCAGTATAGGCCAGGGGAACGGGGAGCTGTTTTTT
abundance: -; v_gene: TRBV4-1; j_gene: TRBJ1-2; d_gene: TRBD1; CDR3aa: CASSQETGAYGYTF; CDR3nt: TGCGCCAGCAGCCAAGAAACAGGGGCCTATGGCTACACCTTC
abundance: -; v_gene: TRBV3-1/TRBV3-2; j_gene: TRBJ2-5; d_gene: -; CDR3aa: CASSQDWGAETQYF; CDR3nt: TGTGCCAGCAGCCAAGATTGGGGCGCTGAGACCCAGTACTTC
abundance: -; v_gene: TRBV19; j_gene: TRBJ1-2; d_gene: -; CDR3aa: CASNFGQNNYGYTF; CDR3nt: TGTGCCAGTAATTTCGGACAGAACAACTATGGCTACACCTTC
abundance: once; v_gene: TRBV21-1; j_gene: TRBJ1-4; d_gene: -; CDR3aa: CASSPNSYADEKLFF; CDR3nt: TGTGCCAGCAGCCCCAACTCCTATGCCGATGAAAAACTGTTTTTT
abundance: -; v_gene: TRBV28; j_gene: TRBJ1-3; d_gene: TRBD1; CDR3aa: CASSLGTGYTRNTIYF; CDR3nt: TGTGCCAGCAGTCTCGGGACAGGGTATACCCGAAACACCATATATTTT
abundance: once; v_gene: TRBV3-1/TRBV3-2; j_gene: TRBJ2-5; d_gene: -; CDR3aa: CASSPSGKSPTETQYF; CDR3nt: TGTGCCAGCAGCCCCTCAGGAAAATCCCCGACGGAGACCCAGTACTTC
abundance: -; v_gene: TRBV2; j_gene: TRBJ2-1; d_gene: -; CDR3aa: CASSVTLYKGVGSDEQFF; CDR3nt: TGTGCCAGCAGTGTAACGTTGTATAAGGGAGTTGGTAGCGATGAGCAGTTCTTC
abundance: -; v_gene: TRBV6-2/TRBV6-3; j_gene: TRBJ2-5; d_gene: TRBD2; CDR3aa: CASSYGGVRETQYF; CDR3nt: TGTGCCAGCAGTTACGGGGGGGTTCGAGAGACCCAGTACTTC
abundance: once; v_gene: TRBV5-1; j_gene: TRBJ2-7; d_gene: TRBD1; CDR3aa: CASSLGQGVRVQYF; CDR3nt: TGCGCCAGCAGCCTCGGACAGGGGGTGAGAGTGCAGTACTTC
abundance: -; v_gene: TRBV24-1; j_gene: TRBJ1-4; d_gene: TRBD1; CDR3aa: CATSDSYRTGTKGKLFF; CDR3nt: TGTGCCACCAGTGATTCTTACCGGACAGGGACGAAAGGAAAACTGTTTTTT
abundance: -; v_gene: TRBV15; j_gene: TRBJ1-6; d_gene: -; CDR3aa: CATTETRNSPLHF; CDR3nt: TGTGCCACCACCGAAACTCGTAATTCACCCCTCCACTTT
abundance: -; v_gene: TRBV29-1; j_gene: TRBJ1-1; d_gene: -; CDR3aa: CSVGDLPAFF; CDR3nt: TGCAGCGTTGGAGATCTTCCAGCTTTCTTT
abundance: -; v_gene: TRBV6-2/TRBV6-3; j_gene: TRBJ1-6; d_gene: -; CDR3aa: CASSYSTANSPLHF; CDR3nt: TGTGCCAGCAGTTACTCGACAGCCAATTCACCCCTCCACTTT
abundance: once; v_gene: TRBV6-4; j_gene: TRBJ1-1; d_gene: -; CDR3aa: CASRTREESTEAFF; CDR3nt: TGTGCCAGCAGAACCAGGGAGGAGAGTACTGAAGCTTTCTTT
abundance: -; v_gene: TRBV27; j_gene: TRBJ2-7; d_gene: TRBD1; CDR3aa: CASSITGGRAYEQYF; CDR3nt: TGTGCCAGCAGTATAACAGGGGGAAGAGCCTACGAGCAGTACTTC
abundance: -; v_gene: TRBV11-1; j_gene: TRBJ1-1; d_gene: -; CDR3aa: CASSLGENTEAFF; CDR3nt: TGTGCCAGCAGCTTAGGAGAGAACACTGAAGCTTTCTTT
abundance: -; v_gene: TRBV28; j_gene: TRBJ1-2; d_gene: -; CDR3aa: CASSFWWQITNYGYTF; CDR3nt: TGTGCCAGCAGTTTCTGGTGGCAGATCACTAACTATGGCTACACCTTC
abundance: -; v_gene: TRBV9; j_gene: TRBJ2-1; d_gene: TRBD2; CDR3aa: CASSASTSGIQNEQFF; CDR3nt: TGTGCCAGCAGCGCCTCGACTAGCGGGATTCAAAATGAGCAGTTCTTC
abundance: -; v_gene: TRBV21-1; j_gene: TRBJ1-5; d_gene: -; CDR3aa: CASTQRGGQGAVHGQPQHF; CDR3nt: TGTGCCAGCACCCAAAGAGGAGGACAGGGGGCGGTACATGGTCAGCCCCAGCATTTT
abundance: -; v_gene: TRBV11-2; j_gene: TRBJ2-3; d_gene: -; CDR3aa: CASSLGWTENTDTQYF; CDR3nt: TGTGCCAGCAGCTTAGGCTGGACAGAAAACACAGATACGCAGTATTTT
abundance: -; v_gene: TRBV19; j_gene: TRBJ1-5; d_gene: -; CDR3aa: CASRMGLVGNQPQHF; CDR3nt: TGTGCCAGTAGGATGGGACTCGTTGGCAATCAGCCCCAGCATTTT
abundance: -; v_gene: TRBV9; j_gene: TRBJ1-1; d_gene: -; CDR3aa: CASSRWDTQGTEAFF; CDR3nt: TGTGCCAGCAGCCGTTGGGACACCCAAGGAACTGAAGCTTTCTTT
abundance: few; v_gene: TRBV7-9; j_gene: TRBJ1-2; d_gene: -; CDR3aa: CASSPDTLYGYTF; CDR3nt: TGTGCCAGCAGCCCTGACACCCTCTATGGCTACACCTTC
abundance: -; v_gene: TRBV6-2/TRBV6-3; j_gene: TRBJ2-5; d_gene: TRBD1; CDR3aa: CASSYRDRGFSVQETQYF; CDR3nt: TGTGCCAGCAGTTACCGGGACAGAGGATTTTCGGTCCAAGAGACCCAGTACTTC
abundance: -; v_gene: TRBV6-6; j_gene: TRBJ2-1; d_gene: TRBD2; CDR3aa: CASSKTGRAYNEQFF; CDR3nt: TGTGCCAGCAGTAAAACCGGGAGGGCCTACAATGAGCAGTTCTTC